A selection of T cell receptor beta chains follows, all from one sample in a study of neurological immune-mediated disorders. TCRdb passed the 5' RACE reads through MiXCR, listing each CDR3 protein once. The sample carries roughly 80,000 distinct CDR3 sequences, 10% recorded once. The sample taken for sequencing was PBMCs. The receptors come from a middle-aged man in good health. The CDR3 runs from the conserved cysteine through the conserved F or W. The D gene is left open where the match is weak. Size values are once, few and many counts, or a class for expanded clones, and some rows have none.

D | J | size | V | CDR3 | DNA
TRBD1 | TRBJ1-5 | - | TRBV11-3 | CASSPTGQGNQPQHF | TGTGCCAGCAGCCCTACAGGACAGGGAAACCAGCCCCAGCATTTT
- | TRBJ2-2 | many | TRBV5-1 | CASSSQDTGELFF | TGCGCCAGCAGCTCCCAGGACACCGGGGAGCTGTTTTTT
- | TRBJ2-1 | many | TRBV9 | CASSASDRYYNEQFF | TGTGCCAGCAGCGCTAGTGACAGGTACTACAATGAGCAGTTCTTC
- | TRBJ2-3 | many | TRBV5-5 | CASSLVDGRLSDTQYF | TGTGCCAGCAGCCTGGTCGACGGCAGGCTGTCGGATACGCAGTATTTT
TRBD2 | TRBJ2-1 | many | TRBV5-5 | CASSLSRASGVSSYNEQFF | TGTGCCAGCAGCTTGTCCCGCGCTAGCGGGGTGAGCTCCTACAATGAGCAGTTCTTC
TRBD1 | TRBJ2-5 | many | TRBV7-9 | CASSILGQGAGETQYF | TGTGCCAGCAGCATCCTCGGACAGGGGGCGGGAGAGACCCAGTACTTC
- | TRBJ2-4 | many | TRBV5-6 | CASSPADLSIQYF | TGTGCCAGCAGCCCAGCCGATCTGAGCATTCAGTACTTC
TRBD2 | TRBJ2-7 | - | TRBV20-1 | CSARVLAGGPYEQYF | TGCAGTGCTAGAGTCCTAGCGGGAGGGCCCTACGAGCAGTACTTC
- | TRBJ1-2 | few | TRBV2 | CASSDAWGGYTF | TGTGCCAGCAGTGATGCTTGGGGTGGCTACACCTTC
- | TRBJ2-2 | many | TRBV20-1 | CSAGRQDSGTGELFF | TGCAGTGCTGGAAGACAGGACAGTGGTACCGGGGAGCTGTTTTTT
TRBD2 | TRBJ2-5 | many | TRBV27 | CASSQKLGLAGLEYF | TGTGCCAGCAGTCAAAAGCTGGGACTAGCGGGGTTAGAATACTTC
TRBD1 | TRBJ1-2 | many | TRBV27 | CASSSPDRGIRGYTF | TGTGCCAGCAGTTCCCCGGACAGGGGAATACGTGGCTACACCTTC
- | TRBJ1-3 | many | TRBV7-3 | CASSLGSTGNTIYF | TGTGCCAGCAGCTTAGGCAGTACTGGAAACACCATATATTTT
- | TRBJ2-1 | - | TRBV2 | CASSEARDITEQFF | TGTGCCAGCAGTGAAGCGAGGGACATAACAGAGCAGTTCTTC
- | TRBJ2-1 | many | TRBV9 | CASSVLDQGNEQFF | TGTGCCAGCAGCGTCCTGGACCAAGGGAATGAGCAGTTCTTC
TRBD1 | TRBJ1-1 | many | TRBV5-1 | CASSWADGRGLNTEAFF | TGCGCCAGCAGCTGGGCGGATGGCAGGGGGCTTAACACTGAAGCTTTCTTT
- | TRBJ1-2 | many | TRBV24-1 | CATSDPVVGGYTF | TGTGCCACCAGTGATCCCGTAGTGGGCGGCTACACCTTC
- | TRBJ2-1 | many | TRBV2 | CASSYSDYNEQFF | TGTGCCAGCAGTTATAGCGACTACAATGAGCAGTTCTTC
- | TRBJ1-6 | - | TRBV20-1 | CSALIPGGSPLHF | TGCAGTGCCCTAATCCCCGGGGGTTCACCCCTACACTTT
- | TRBJ1-6 | many | TRBV20-1 | CSATSLGRSSPLHF | TGCAGTGCAACTTCCCTTGGGCGAAGTTCACCCCTCCACTTT
- | TRBJ2-2 | many | TRBV6-2/TRBV6-3 | CASSYRINTGELFF | TGTGCCAGCAGTTATCGCATAAACACCGGGGAGCTGTTTTTT
- | TRBJ2-4 | many | TRBV6-5 | CASSLGPLAKNIQYF | TGTGCCAGCAGTTTAGGCCCTCTGGCCAAAAACATTCAGTACTTC
- | TRBJ2-5 | - | TRBV11-2 | CASSLAGVGETQYF | TGTGCCAGCAGCTTAGCGGGAGTGGGAGAGACCCAGTACTTC
TRBD2 | TRBJ2-3 | many | TRBV5-1 | CASSSGLAGGTDTQYF | TGCGCCAGCAGCTCTGGACTAGCGGGAGGGACAGATACGCAGTATTTT
- | TRBJ2-1 | many | TRBV30 | CACLPGVSYNEQFF | TGTGCCTGCTTGCCGGGGGTCTCCTACAATGAGCAGTTCTTC
- | TRBJ2-1 | few | TRBV20-1 | CSARDPEMNEQFF | TGCAGTGCTAGAGATCCGGAGATGAATGAGCAGTTCTTC
- | TRBJ2-5 | - | TRBV6-5 | CASSLSTPNTGLGVTQYF | TGTGCCAGCAGTCTGTCCACCCCGAATACAGGGTTGGGAGTGACCCAGTACTTC
- | TRBJ2-3 | many | TRBV10-3 | CAISVGGPQTDTQYF | TGTGCCATCAGCGTGGGGGGGCCCCAAACAGATACGCAGTATTTT
TRBD1 | TRBJ1-4 | many | TRBV5-6 | CASSSIQGASNEKLFF | TGTGCCAGCAGCTCAATCCAGGGGGCGTCTAATGAAAAACTGTTTTTT
TRBD2 | TRBJ2-5 | many | TRBV11-2 | CASSLVASGRATQETQYF | TGTGCCAGCAGCTTAGTGGCTAGCGGGAGGGCCACCCAAGAGACCCAGTACTTC
- | TRBJ2-3 | many | TRBV3-1 | CASSQVPGQWTDTQYF | TGTGCCAGCAGCCAAGTTCCAGGACAGTGGACAGATACGCAGTATTTT
TRBD2 | TRBJ2-7 | many | TRBV7-3 | CASSLWRRGRDQAQNYEQYF | TGTGCCAGCAGCTTATGGCGACGGGGGAGGGATCAAGCCCAGAACTACGAGCAGTACTTC
- | TRBJ2-3 | many | TRBV5-6 | CASSLVANTDTQYF | TGTGCCAGCAGCTTGGTAGCGAACACAGATACGCAGTATTTT
TRBD2 | TRBJ2-7 | many | TRBV9 | CASSAGTSGNSYEQYF | TGTGCCAGCAGCGCTGGGACTAGCGGGAATTCCTACGAGCAGTACTTC
TRBD2 | TRBJ2-1 | many | TRBV7-2 | CASSLGASGRAGEQFF | TGTGCCAGCAGCTTAGGGGCCAGCGGGAGGGCGGGGGAGCAGTTCTTC
- | TRBJ2-7 | few | TRBV20-1 | CSARAATFSYEQYF | TGCAGTGCTAGAGCGGCAACCTTCTCCTACGAGCAGTACTTC
TRBD2 | TRBJ2-1 | - | TRBV5-1 | CASSITGLAGDEQFF | TGCGCCAGCAGCATTACGGGACTAGCGGGAGATGAGCAGTTCTTC
- | TRBJ2-7 | many | TRBV11-3 | CASSNRELSYEQYF | TGTGCCAGCAGTAACAGAGAATTATCTTACGAGCAGTACTTC
- | TRBJ1-1 | many | TRBV15 | CATSREGDGTEAFF | TGTGCCACCAGCAGAGAAGGGGATGGCACTGAAGCTTTCTTT
TRBD1 | TRBJ2-4 | many | TRBV6-6 | CASSYASQGAAIGGLATF | TGTGCCAGCAGTTACGCCTCGCAGGGGGCCGCGATAGGGGGATTAGCCACGTTC
- | TRBJ1-5 | many | TRBV15 | CATSTLDGQPQHF | TGTGCCACCAGCACTTTGGACGGCCAGCCCCAGCATTTT
- | TRBJ2-3 | many | TRBV28 | CASSLSGGEQYF | TGTGCCAGCAGTTTATCCGGGGGCGAGCAGTATTTT
TRBD1 | TRBJ2-2 | many | TRBV6-1 | CASSVRPGQSTGELFF | TGTGCCAGCAGTGTAAGACCGGGACAGAGTACCGGGGAGCTGTTTTTT
TRBD1 | TRBJ1-1 | many | TRBV5-1 | CASHTGVRDTEAFF | TGCGCCAGCCACACAGGGGTGAGGGACACTGAAGCTTTCTTT
- | TRBJ2-1 | many | TRBV13 | CASSYIGDEQFF | TGTGCCAGCAGCTACATTGGGGATGAGCAGTTCTTC
TRBD1 | TRBJ2-7 | many | TRBV11-2 | CASSSGQEAEQYF | TGTGCCAGCAGCTCAGGACAGGAAGCCGAGCAGTACTTC